These 2 T cell receptor beta chains were sequenced from one sample in a study of a mutant IDH1 vaccine in newly diagnosed glioma. No antigens are known for them. The repertoire was sequenced with immunoSEQ multiplex PCR; TCRdb's copy has only in-frame clones and lacks some. This sample yields 50,000 to 70,000 clones, of which about 80% are seen a single time; roughly 3.2% belongs to the top ten. Time point denoted: week 5, during vaccination. Vaccinated patients received 300 ug of mutant IDH1 20-mer peptide per dose, with topical imiquimod. Sequencing used PBMCs, obtained from a glioma patient whose treatment included an IDH1 peptide vaccine. The receptors derive from a woman aged 18-29 years with glioma. Some clones in this sample may be carry-over from other donors' samples.

The rearrangement joins TRBV29-1 to TRBJ2-4; TRBD1 agrees at 9 bases. The ends lost 4 bases at V and 6 bases at J; junction bases unmatched: 1. The CDR3 is 12 residues long. CDR1 is SQVTM and CDR2 is ANQGSEA in the germline V gene. The CDR3 sequence is CSVVQGANIQYF. The CDR3 DNA sequence: TGCAGCGTTGTACAGGGGGCAAACATTCAGTACTTC.

This chain links TRBV18 with TRBJ1-2; 9 bases fit TRBD1. This CDR3 is built from 16 residues. Germline V gene sequence: CDR1 KGHSH, CDR2 LQKENI. V lost 5 bases, J lost 8 bases, and 15 bases stayed unmatched. This chain's CDR3 is CASSSGTGTTLGGYTF. The CDR3 DNA reads as TGTGCCAGCTCATCCGGGACAGGGACCACCCTGGGAGGCTACACCTTC.